This T cell receptor (beta chain) was recorded in a study of blood T cell repertoires in COVID-19. In the study overall: COVID-19 samples, acute and convalescent, were from the United States, Italy and Spain.

Some clones are missing from TCRdb's copy, which holds only in-frame ones; the method was immunoSEQ multiplex PCR. The table lists under 300,000 clones, 88% of them singletons, with 2% to 2.5% in the top ten. The germline V gene encodes CDR1 SEHNR and CDR2 FQNEAQ (reference sequence). Trimming pared 4 bases from V and 5 bases from J, leaving 13 bases between. The CDR3 is 14 amino acids. This chain uses TRBV7-9 with TRBJ2-3; D is unclear. The TCR originated in a woman in her 40s who had recovered from COVID-19. Sequencing input: peripheral blood. The CDR3 nucleotides are TGTGCCAGCAGCTCACTTTTACCGGGAGATACGCAGTATTTT. Translating gives CASSSLLPGDTQYF.